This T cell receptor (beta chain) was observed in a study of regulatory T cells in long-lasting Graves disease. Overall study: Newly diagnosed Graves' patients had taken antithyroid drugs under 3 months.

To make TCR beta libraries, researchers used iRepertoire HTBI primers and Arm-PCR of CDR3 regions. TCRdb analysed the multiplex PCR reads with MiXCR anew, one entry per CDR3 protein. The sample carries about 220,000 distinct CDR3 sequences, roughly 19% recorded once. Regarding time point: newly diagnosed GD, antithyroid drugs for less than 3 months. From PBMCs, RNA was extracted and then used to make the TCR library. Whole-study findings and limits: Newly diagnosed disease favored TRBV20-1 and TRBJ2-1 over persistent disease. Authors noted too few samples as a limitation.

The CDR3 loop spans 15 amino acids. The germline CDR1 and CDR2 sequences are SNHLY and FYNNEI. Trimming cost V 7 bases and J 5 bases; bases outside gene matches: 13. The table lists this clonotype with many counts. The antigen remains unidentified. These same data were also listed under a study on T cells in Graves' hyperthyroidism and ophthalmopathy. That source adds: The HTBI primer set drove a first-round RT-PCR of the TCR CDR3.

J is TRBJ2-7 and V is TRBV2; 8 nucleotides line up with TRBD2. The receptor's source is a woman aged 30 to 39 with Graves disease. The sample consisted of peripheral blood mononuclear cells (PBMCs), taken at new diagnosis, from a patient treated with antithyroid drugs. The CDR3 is CASTPGSGKYNEQYF. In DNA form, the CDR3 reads TGTGCCAGCACTCCTGGTAGCGGGAAGTATAACGAGCAGTACTTC.